Below are 11 T cell receptor beta chains sequenced from a single sample in a study of OX40 agonist ivuxolimab in advanced cancers. The table came from immunoSEQ multiplex PCR; TCRdb's copy has only in-frame clones and leaves some out. Of just under 65,000 clones listed, about 89% are singletons. Material: CD4+ or CD8+ T cells sorted from blood, obtained in a trial of the OX40 agonist ivuxolimab. These receptors were collected from an adult with an advanced solid tumor such as melanoma, head and neck, liver or kidney cancer.

The chain uses TRBV10-2 and TRBJ2-1; TRBD2 agrees at 11 bases. This CDR3 spans 14 amino acids. The germline V gene encodes CDR1 WSHSY and CDR2 SAAADI. V was pared by 10 bases and J by 4 bases, with 6 bases of the junction left unmatched. CDR3 DNA sequence: TGCGCCACTCGGGGACTAGCGGAATACAATGAGCAGTTCTTC. It codes for CATRGLAEYNEQFF.

This clone was seen a few times. V gene TRBV27 combines with J gene TRBJ2-6, with TRBD1 identical over 7 bases. Unmatched junction bases numbered 4, after V lost 4 bases and J lost 4 bases. Germline V gene sequence: CDR1 MNHEY, CDR2 SMNVEV (reference sequence). The CDR3 contains 15 residues. DNA for the CDR3: TGTGCCAGCAGTTGGACAGGCAGAGGGGCCAACGTCCTGACTTTC. The encoded protein is CASSWTGRGANVLTF.

The V gene is TRBV11-2, the J gene TRBJ2-1; 10 bases fit TRBD2. V dropped 5 bases and J dropped 7; count of bases not matched to a gene: 5. Germline-derived CDR1 and CDR2 are SGHAT and FQNNGV. This CDR3 comprises 14 residues. CDR3 residues: CASSLAGVRNEQFF. CDR3 nucleotide sequence: TGTGCCAGCAGCCTAGCGGGAGTAAGAAATGAGCAGTTCTTC.

The rearrangement uses TRBV28 and TRBJ1-2; D possibly corresponds to TRBD1 (6 bases). Per germline, CDR1 MDHEN and CDR2 SYDVKM. The CDR3 has 15 amino acids. Trimming left V 5 bases short and J 4 bases short, with 17 bases between. DNA of the CDR3: TGTGCCAGCAGTCCGCCGAGGGGGGCCGGCTATGGCTACACCTTC. Protein product: CASSPPRGAGYGYTF.

This clone showed up just once. Distinct nucleotide sequences in the sample also encode this CDR3. The rearrangement links TRBV19 to TRBJ2-3, with D tentatively TRBD1 (6 bases). Trimming took off 1 base at V and 4 bases at J, with 12 bases between the two ends. This CDR3 has 15 residues. Germline V lookup: CDR1 LNHDA, CDR2 SQIVND (reference sequence). The CDR3 region has the DNA TGTGCCAGTAGTATAGCAGGGGCCGGGGCAGATACGCAGTATTTT. The encoded protein is CASSIAGAGADTQYF.

The chain is built from TRBV5-1 and TRBJ2-7, with 7 bases lining up with TRBD1. Germline lookup yields CDR1 SGHRS and CDR2 YFSETQ. The CDR3 has 15 residues. With V trimmed by 3 bases and J by 5 bases, 11 bases remained unmatched. CDR3 nucleotides: TGCGCCAGCAGCTCACAAGGGGGCCTAGCAAACGAGCAGTACTTC. Amino acid sequence: CASSSQGGLANEQYF.

V usage is TRBV10-3 and J usage is TRBJ2-2, with 15 bases aligning to TRBD2. This CDR3 is built from 18 residues. Germline assignment: CDR1 ENHRY and CDR2 SYGVKD. V was clipped by 6 bases and J by 4 bases; unmatched bases: 9. CDR3 bases: TGTGCCATCAGCCCTTGGACTAGCGGGAGGGCAGGCACCGGGGAGCTGTTTTTT. It translates to CAISPWTSGRAGTGELFF.

This sequence joins TRBV28 and TRBJ2-1; D possibly corresponds to TRBD2 (5 bases). The CDR3 runs to 16 residues. The germline V and J ends were trimmed by 5 bases and 2 bases, with 16 bases remaining between them. Germline CDR1 MDHEN, CDR2 SYDVKM. The CDR3 DNA is TGTGCCAGCAGTCCCTTCGGCAGCGGTACCTACAATGAGCAGTTCTTC. Its protein is CASSPFGSGTYNEQFF.

This clone was seen just once. The chain couples TRBV6-5 to TRBJ1-5; D remains unclear. Trimming shortened V by 2 bases and J by 9 bases, and 11 bases separated the two germline ends. The CDR3 is 13 residues long. CDR1 and CDR2 from the germline V gene are MNHEY and SVGAGI. For the CDR3, the DNA is TGTGCCAGCAGTTACGAACCCTTAACGCCCCAGCATTTT. Translated: CASSYEPLTPQHF.

This clone was recorded once. This sequence joins TRBV19 and TRBJ2-2; D is unclear. V gave up 3 bases and J gave up 1 base, with 15 bases separating them. CDR1 LNHDA and CDR2 SQIVND come from the germline V gene (reference sequence). CDR3 length: 17 residues. The CDR3 here is CASSMARETRNTGELFF. CDR3 bases: TGTGCCAGTAGTATGGCCCGCGAGACGAGGAACACCGGGGAGCTGTTTTTT.

J is TRBJ2-4 and V is TRBV4-2, with 7 positions matching TRBD2. V shed 0 bases and J 4 bases; nucleotides not matched to a gene: 12. Looked up from germline, CDR1 is LGHNA and CDR2 is YNFKEQ. This CDR3 region has 18 residues. The DNA for the CDR3 is TGTGCCAGCAGCCAAGACGATCCAGCGGGGCGGGCAAAAAACATTCAGTACTTC. Protein: CASSQDDPAGRAKNIQYF.